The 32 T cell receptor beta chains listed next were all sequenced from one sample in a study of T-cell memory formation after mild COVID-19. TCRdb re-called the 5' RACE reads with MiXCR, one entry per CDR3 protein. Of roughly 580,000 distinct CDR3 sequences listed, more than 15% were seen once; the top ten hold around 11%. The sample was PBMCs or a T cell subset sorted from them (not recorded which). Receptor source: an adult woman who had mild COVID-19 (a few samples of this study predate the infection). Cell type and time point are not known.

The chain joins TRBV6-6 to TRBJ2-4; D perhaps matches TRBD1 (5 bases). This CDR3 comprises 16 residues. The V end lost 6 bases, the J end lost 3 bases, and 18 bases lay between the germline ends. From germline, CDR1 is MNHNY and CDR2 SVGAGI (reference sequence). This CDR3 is CASSFDSRARKNIQYF. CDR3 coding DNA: TGTGCCAGCAGCTTCGACAGCCGGGCCCGCAAAAACATTCAGTACTTC.

The CDR3 DNA sequence: TGCAGCGTTGAAGAGGAGGGACTAGCGGCCTACGAGCAGTACTTC. It specifies CSVEEEGLAAYEQYF. This chain connects TRBV29-1 to TRBJ2-7; 11 nucleotides agree with TRBD2. The germline gives CDR1 SQVTM, CDR2 ANQGSEA. CDR3 length: 15 amino acids. Germline trimming cut 0 bases from V and 2 bases from J; bases unmatched to any gene: 3.

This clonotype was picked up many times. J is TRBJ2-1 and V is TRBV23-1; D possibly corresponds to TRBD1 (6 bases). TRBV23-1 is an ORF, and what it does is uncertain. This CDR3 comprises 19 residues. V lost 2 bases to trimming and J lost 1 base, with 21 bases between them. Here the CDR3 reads CASSQGDQGHTSSYNEQFF. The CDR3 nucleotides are TGCGCCAGCAGTCAAGGGGACCAGGGGCACACCTCATCCTACAATGAGCAGTTCTTC.

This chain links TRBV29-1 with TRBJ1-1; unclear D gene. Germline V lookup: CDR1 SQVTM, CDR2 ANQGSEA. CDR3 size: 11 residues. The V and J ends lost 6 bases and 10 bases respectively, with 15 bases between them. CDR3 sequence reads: CSVRIARVAFF. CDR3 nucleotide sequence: TGCAGCGTAAGAATCGCAAGGGTAGCTTTCTTT.

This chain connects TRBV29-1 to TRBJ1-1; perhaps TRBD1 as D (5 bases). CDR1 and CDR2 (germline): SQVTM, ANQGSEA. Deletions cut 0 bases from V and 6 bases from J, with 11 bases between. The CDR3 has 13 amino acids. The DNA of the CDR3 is TGCAGCGTTGAAGATGGCAGGGTTCCTGAAGCTTTCTTT. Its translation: CSVEDGRVPEAFF. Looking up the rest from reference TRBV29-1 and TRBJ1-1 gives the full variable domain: SAVISQKPSRDICQRGTSLTIQCQVDSQVTMMFWYRQQPGQSLTLIATANQGSEATYESGFVIDKFPISRPNLTFSTLTVSNMSPEDSSIYLCSVEDGRVPEAFFGQGTRLTVV.

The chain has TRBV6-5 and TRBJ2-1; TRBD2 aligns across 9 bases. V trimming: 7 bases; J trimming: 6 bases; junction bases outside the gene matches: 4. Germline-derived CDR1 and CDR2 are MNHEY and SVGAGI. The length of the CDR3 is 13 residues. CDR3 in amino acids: CASTAGGPNEQFF. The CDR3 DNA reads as TGTGCCAGCACAGCGGGAGGTCCCAATGAGCAGTTCTTC.

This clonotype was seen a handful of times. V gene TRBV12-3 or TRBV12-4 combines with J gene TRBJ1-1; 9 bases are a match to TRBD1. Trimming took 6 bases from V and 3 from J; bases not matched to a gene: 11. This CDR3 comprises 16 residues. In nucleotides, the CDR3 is TGTGCCAGCAGGAAAGGGACAGGGAGGGCTTACACTGAAGCTTTCTTT. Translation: CASRKGTGRAYTEAFF.

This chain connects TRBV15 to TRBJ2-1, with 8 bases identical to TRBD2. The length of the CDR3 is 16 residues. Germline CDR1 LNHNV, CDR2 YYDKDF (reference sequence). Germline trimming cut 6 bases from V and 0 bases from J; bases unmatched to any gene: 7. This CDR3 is CATRETGTSSYNEQFF. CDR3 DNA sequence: TGTGCCACCAGGGAAACCGGGACTAGCTCCTACAATGAGCAGTTCTTC.

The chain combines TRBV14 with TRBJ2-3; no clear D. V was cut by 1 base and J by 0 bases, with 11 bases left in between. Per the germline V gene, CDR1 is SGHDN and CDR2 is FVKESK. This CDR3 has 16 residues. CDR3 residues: CASSQGGNPSTDTQYF. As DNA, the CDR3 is TGTGCCAGCAGCCAAGGGGGAAACCCTAGCACAGATACGCAGTATTTT.

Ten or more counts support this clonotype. Written as DNA, the CDR3 is TGTGCCAGCAGCTTGACGGGACAGGGGAACGAGCAGTACTTC. This sequence encodes CASSLTGQGNEQYF. The gene calls are TRBV5-6 and TRBJ2-7, with 10 positions matching TRBD1. The J segment lost 5 bases and the V segment lost 1 base, leaving 3 bases of the junction unmatched. Germline CDR1 and CDR2: SGHDT and YYEEEE. This CDR3 is 14 amino acids long.

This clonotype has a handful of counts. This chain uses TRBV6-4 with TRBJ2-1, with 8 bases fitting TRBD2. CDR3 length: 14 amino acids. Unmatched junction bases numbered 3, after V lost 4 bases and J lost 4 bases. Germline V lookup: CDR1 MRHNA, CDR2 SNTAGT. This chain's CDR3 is CASSVTSEYNEQFF. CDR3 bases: TGTGCCAGCAGTGTGACTAGCGAGTACAATGAGCAGTTCTTC.

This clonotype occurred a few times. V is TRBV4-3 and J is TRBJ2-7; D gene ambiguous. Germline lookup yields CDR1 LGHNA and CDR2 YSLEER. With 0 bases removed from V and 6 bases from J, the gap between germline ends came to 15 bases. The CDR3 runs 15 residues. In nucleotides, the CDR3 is TGCGCCAGCAGCCAAGATGATGGCAGCCCTCGCGAGCAGTACTTC. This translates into CASSQDDGSPREQYF.

The CDR3 DNA follows: TGCGCCAGCAGCTCTACCCCCGGACAGGTGGCGGTTAGTTCACCCCTCCACTTT. It specifies CASSSTPGQVAVSSPLHF. V is TRBV4-1 and J is TRBJ1-6; TRBD1 matches at 7 bases. With 5 bases clipped from V and 9 bases from J, the junction kept 19 bases outside the gene matches. This CDR3 is built from 18 residues. Per germline, CDR1 MGHRA and CDR2 YSYEKL.

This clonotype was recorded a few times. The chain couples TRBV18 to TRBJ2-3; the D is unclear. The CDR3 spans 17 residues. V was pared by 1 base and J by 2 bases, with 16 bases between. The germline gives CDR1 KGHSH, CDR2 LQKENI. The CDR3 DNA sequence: TGTGCCAGCTCACCACTTTCCCCGGATAGTTCCACAGATACGCAGTATTTT. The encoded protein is CASSPLSPDSSTDTQYF.

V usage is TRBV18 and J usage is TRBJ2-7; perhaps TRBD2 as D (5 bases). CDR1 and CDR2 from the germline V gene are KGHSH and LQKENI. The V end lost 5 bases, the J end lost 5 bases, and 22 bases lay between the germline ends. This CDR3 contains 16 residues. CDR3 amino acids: CASSTGFSADLDEQYF. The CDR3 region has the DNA TGTGCCAGCTCAACGGGATTTAGTGCCGACCTGGACGAGCAGTACTTC.

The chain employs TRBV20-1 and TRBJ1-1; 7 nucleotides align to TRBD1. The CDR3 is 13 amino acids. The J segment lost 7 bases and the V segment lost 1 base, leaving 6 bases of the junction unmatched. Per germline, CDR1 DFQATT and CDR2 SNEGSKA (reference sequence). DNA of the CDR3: TGCAGTGCTAGAGGGGAGGGGGCAGGTGAAGCTTTCTTT. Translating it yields CSARGEGAGEAFF.

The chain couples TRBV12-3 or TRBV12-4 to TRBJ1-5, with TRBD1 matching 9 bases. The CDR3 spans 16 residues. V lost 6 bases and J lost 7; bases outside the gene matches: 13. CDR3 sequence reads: CASSQRRDRERQPQHF. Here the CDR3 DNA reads TGTGCCAGCAGCCAACGCCGGGACAGGGAACGGCAGCCCCAGCATTTT.

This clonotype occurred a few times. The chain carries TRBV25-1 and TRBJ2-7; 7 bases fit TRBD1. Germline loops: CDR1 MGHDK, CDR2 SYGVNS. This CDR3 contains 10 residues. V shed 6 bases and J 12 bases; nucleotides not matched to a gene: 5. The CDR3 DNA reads TGTGCCAGCAGCGAGGGACAGCTGTACTTC. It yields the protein CASSEGQLYF.

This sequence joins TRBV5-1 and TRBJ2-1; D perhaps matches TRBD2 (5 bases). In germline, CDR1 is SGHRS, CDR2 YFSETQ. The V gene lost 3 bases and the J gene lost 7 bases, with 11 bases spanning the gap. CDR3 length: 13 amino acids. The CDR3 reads CASSWGVGNEQFF. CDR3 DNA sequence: TGCGCCAGCAGCTGGGGAGTTGGGAATGAGCAGTTCTTC.

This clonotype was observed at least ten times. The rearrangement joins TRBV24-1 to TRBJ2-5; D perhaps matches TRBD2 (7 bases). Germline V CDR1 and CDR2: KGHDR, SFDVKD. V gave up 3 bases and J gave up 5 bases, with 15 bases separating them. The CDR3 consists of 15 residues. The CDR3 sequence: CATSDAGEGRETQYF. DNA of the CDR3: TGTGCCACCAGTGATGCAGGGGAGGGTCGGGAGACCCAGTACTTC.

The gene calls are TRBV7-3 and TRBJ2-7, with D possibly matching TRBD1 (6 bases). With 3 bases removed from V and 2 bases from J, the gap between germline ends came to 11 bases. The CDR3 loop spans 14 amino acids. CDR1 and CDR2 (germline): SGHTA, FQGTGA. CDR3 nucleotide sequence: TGTGCCAGCAGCTTGGGACACCTAGCCTACGAGCAGTACTTC. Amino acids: CASSLGHLAYEQYF.

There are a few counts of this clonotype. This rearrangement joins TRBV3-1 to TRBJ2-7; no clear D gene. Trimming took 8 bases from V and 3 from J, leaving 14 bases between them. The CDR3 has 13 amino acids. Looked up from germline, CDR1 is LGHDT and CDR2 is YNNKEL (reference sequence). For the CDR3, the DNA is TGTGCCAGCGGCCTTACGCACAACTACGAGCAGTACTTC. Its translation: CASGLTHNYEQYF.

The CDR3 DNA reads as TGTGCCAGCAGGCCGCCGGGGCGCGGAGGCTACACCTTC. Protein: CASRPPGRGGYTF. The chain combines TRBV12-3 or TRBV12-4 with TRBJ1-2, with D perhaps TRBD1 (5 bases). The CDR3 loop spans 13 amino acids. Trimming removed 6 bases from V and 8 bases from J, with 16 bases in between.

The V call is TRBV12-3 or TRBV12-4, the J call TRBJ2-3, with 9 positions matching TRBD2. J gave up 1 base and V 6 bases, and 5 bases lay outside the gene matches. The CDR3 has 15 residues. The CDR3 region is CASRPERGGTDTQYF. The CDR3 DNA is TGTGCCAGCAGACCCGAGCGGGGGGGCACAGATACGCAGTATTTT.

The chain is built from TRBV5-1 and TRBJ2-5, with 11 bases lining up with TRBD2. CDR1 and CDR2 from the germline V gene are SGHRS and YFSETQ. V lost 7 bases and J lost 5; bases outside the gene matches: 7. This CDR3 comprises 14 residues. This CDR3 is CASGSGRATETQYF. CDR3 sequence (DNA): TGCGCCAGCGGTAGCGGGAGGGCCACGGAGACCCAGTACTTC.

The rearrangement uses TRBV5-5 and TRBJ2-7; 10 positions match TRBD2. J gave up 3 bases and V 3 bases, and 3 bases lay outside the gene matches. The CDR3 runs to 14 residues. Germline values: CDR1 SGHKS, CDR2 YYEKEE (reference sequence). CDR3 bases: TGTGCCAGCAGCTGGGGACTAGCGTACTACGAGCAGTACTTC. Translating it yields CASSWGLAYYEQYF.

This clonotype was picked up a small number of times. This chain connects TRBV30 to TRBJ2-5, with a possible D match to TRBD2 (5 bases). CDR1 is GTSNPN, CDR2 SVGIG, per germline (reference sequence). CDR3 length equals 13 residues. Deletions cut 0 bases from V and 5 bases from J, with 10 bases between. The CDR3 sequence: CAWSVQSGETQYF. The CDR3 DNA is TGTGCCTGGAGTGTACAAAGCGGCGAGACCCAGTACTTC. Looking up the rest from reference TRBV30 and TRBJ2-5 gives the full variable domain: SQTIHQWPATLVQPVGSPLSLECTVEGTSNPNLYWYRQAAGRGLQLLFYSVGIGQISSEVPQNLSASRPQDRQFILSSKKLLLSDSGFYLCAWSVQSGETQYFGPGTRLLVL.

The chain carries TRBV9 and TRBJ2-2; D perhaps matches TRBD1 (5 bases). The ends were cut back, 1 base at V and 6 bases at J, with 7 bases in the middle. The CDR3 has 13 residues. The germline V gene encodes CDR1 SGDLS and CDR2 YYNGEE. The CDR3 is CASSVLQAGELFF. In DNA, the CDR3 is TGTGCCAGCAGCGTATTACAGGCCGGGGAGCTGTTTTTT. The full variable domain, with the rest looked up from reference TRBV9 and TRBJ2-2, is DSGVTQTPKHLITATGQRVTLRCSPRSGDLSVYWYQQSLDQGLQFLIQYYNGEERAKGNILERFSAQQFPDLHSELNLSSLELGDSALYFCASSVLQAGELFFGEGSRLTVL.

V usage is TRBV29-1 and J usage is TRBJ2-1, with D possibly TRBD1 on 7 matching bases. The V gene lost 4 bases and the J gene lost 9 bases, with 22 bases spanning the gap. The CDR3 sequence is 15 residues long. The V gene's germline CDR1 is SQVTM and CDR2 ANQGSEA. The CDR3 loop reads CSVGRGLGGMGEQFF. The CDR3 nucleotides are TGCAGCGTTGGGAGGGGGCTGGGCGGTATGGGTGAGCAGTTCTTC.

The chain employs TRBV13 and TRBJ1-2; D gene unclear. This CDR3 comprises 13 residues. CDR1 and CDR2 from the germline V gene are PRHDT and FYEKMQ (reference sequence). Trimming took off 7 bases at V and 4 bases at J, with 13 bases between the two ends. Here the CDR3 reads CASTGRQIYGYTF. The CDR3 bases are TGTGCCAGCACCGGCCGGCAGATCTATGGCTACACCTTC. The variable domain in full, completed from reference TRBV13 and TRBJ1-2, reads AAGVIQSPRHLIKEKRETATLKCYPIPRHDTVYWYQQGPGQDPQFLISFYEKMQSDKGSIPDRFSAQQFSDYHSELNMSSLELGDSALYFCASTGRQIYGYTFGSGTRLTVV.

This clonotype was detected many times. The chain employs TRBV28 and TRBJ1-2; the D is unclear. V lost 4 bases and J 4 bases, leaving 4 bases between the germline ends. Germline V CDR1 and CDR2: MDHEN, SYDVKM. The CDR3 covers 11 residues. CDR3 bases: TGTGCCAGCAGTTCATTCTATGGCTACACCTTC. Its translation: CASSSFYGYTF.

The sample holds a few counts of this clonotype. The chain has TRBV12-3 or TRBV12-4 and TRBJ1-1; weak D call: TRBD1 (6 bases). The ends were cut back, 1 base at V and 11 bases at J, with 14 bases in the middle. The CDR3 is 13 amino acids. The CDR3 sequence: CASSLVNRVRAFF. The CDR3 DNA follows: TGTGCCAGCAGTTTAGTAAACAGGGTTAGGGCTTTCTTT.